This TCR beta chain was sequenced in a study of blood T cell repertoires in COVID-19. About the research overall: Nucleic acid was either cDNA or gDNA, and it came from T cells, B-cell-depleted T cells, or PBMCs.

Only in-frame clones appear in the TCRdb table, and some are missing; sequencing was by immunoSEQ multiplex PCR. The sample lists 59,000 or so clones; more than 75% were seen once. CDR3 length equals 14 residues. Unmatched junction bases numbered 1, after V lost 2 bases and J lost 5 bases. Germline CDR1 and CDR2: SEHNR and FQNEAQ (reference sequence). This receptor was obtained from a human donor in a cohort sampled during active COVID-19. The chain recombines TRBV7-9 with TRBJ2-1; 9 nucleotides align to TRBD1. Sequencing was performed on peripheral blood. The CDR3 loop is CASSLTGGNNEQFF. In nucleotides, the CDR3 is TGTGCCAGCAGCTTAACAGGGGGCAACAATGAGCAGTTCTTC. Complete variable domain (other parts from reference TRBV7-9 and TRBJ2-1): DTGVSQNPRHKITKRGQNVTFRCDPISEHNRLYWYRQTLGQGPEFLTYFQNEAQLEKSRLLSDRFSAERPKGSFSTLEIQRTEQGDSAMYLCASSLTGGNNEQFFGPGTRLTVL.